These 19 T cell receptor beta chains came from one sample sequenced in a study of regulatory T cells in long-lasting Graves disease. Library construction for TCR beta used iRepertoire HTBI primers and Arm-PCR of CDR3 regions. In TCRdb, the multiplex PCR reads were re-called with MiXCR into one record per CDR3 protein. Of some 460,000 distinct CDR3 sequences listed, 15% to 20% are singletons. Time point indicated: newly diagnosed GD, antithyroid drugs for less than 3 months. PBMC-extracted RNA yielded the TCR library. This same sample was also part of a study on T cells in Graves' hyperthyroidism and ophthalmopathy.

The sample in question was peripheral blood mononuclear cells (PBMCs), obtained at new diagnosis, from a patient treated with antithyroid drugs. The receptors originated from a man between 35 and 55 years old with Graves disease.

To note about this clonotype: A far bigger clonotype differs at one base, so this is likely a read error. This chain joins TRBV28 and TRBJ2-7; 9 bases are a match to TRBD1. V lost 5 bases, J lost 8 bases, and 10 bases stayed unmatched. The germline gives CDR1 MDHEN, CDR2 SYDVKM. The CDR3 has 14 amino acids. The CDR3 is CASSPSAGQGKQYF. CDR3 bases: TGTGCCAGCAGTCCGTCTGCAGGACAGGGGAAGCAGTACTTC. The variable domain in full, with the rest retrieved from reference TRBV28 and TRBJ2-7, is DVKVTQSSRYLVKRTGEKVFLECVQDMDHENMFWYRQDPGLGLRLIYFSYDVKMKEKGDIPEGYSVSREKKERFSLILESASTNQTSMYLCASSPSAGQGKQYFGPGTRLTVT.

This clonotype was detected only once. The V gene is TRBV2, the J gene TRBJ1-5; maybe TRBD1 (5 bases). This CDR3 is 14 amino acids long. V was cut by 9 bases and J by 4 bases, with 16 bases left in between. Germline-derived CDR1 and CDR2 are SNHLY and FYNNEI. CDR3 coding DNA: TGTGCCAGTGACCAGGGCAAGAGGAATCAGCCCCAGCATTTT. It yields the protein CASDQGKRNQPQHF.

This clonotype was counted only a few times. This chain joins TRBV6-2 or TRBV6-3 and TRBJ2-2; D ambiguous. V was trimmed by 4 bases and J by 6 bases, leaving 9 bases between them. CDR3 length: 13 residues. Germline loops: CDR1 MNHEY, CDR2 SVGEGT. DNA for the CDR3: TGTGCCAGCAGTTTTAGTAGCCCCGGGGAGCTGTTTTTT. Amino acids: CASSFSSPGELFF.

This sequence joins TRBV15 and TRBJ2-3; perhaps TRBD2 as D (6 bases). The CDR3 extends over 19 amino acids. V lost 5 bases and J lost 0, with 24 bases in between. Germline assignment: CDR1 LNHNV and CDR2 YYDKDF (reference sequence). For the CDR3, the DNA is TGTGCCACCAGCCGAAACCTCCTCGATCTAGCGTATAGCACAGATACGCAGTATTTT. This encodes CATSRNLLDLAYSTDTQYF.

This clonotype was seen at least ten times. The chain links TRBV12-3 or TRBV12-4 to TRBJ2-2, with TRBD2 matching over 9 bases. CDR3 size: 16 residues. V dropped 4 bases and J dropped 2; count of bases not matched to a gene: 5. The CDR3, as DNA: TGTGCCAGCAGTTCCGGAGCGGGAGGCAACACCGGGGAGCTGTTTTTT. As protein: CASSSGAGGNTGELFF.

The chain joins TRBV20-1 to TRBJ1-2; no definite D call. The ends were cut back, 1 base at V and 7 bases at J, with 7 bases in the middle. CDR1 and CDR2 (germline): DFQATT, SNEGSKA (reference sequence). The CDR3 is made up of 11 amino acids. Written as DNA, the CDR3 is TGCAGTGCTAGAGTGCAGGCTGGCTACACCTTC. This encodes CSARVQAGYTF.

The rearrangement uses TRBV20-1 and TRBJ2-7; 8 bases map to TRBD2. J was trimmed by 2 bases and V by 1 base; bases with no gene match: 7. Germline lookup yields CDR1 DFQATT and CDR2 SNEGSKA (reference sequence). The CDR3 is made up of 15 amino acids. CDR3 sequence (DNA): TGCAGTGCTAGAGCTCTACTAGCGGACCCCTACGAGCAGTACTTC. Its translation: CSARALLADPYEQYF.

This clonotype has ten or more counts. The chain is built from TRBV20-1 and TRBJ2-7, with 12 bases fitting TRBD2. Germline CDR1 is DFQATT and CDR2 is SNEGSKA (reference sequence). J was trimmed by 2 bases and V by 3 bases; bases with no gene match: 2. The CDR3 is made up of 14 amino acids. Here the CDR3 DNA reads TGCAGTGCTAGGACTAGCGGGAGTGCCTACGAGCAGTACTTC. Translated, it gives CSARTSGSAYEQYF.

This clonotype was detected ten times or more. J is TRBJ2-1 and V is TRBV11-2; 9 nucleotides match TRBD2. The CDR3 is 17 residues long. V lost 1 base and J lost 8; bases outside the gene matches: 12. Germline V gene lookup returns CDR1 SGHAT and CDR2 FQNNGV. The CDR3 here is CASSLGGGREGQHEQFF. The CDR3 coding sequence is TGTGCCAGCAGCTTAGGCGGGGGGCGGGAGGGCCAGCATGAGCAGTTCTTC.

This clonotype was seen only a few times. CDR3 amino acids: CASSLGPSGNTIYF. The CDR3 nucleotides read TGTGCCAGCAGTTTGGGACCCTCTGGAAACACCATATATTTT. The V gene is TRBV12-3 or TRBV12-4, the J gene TRBJ1-3, with a weak D call TRBD1 (5 bases). The CDR3 is made up of 14 amino acids. V lost 3 bases and J lost 0, with 6 bases in between.

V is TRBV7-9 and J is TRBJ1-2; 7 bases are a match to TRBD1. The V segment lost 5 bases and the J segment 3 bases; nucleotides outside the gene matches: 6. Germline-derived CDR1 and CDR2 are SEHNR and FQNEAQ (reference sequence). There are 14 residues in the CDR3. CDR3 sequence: CASSPGQPYYGYTF. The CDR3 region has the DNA TGTGCCAGCAGCCCGGGACAGCCTTACTATGGCTACACCTTC. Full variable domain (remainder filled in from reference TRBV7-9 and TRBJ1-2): DTGVSQNPRHKITKRGQNVTFRCDPISEHNRLYWYRQTLGQGPEFLTYFQNEAQLEKSRLLSDRFSAERPKGSFSTLEIQRTEQGDSAMYLCASSPGQPYYGYTFGSGTRLTVV.

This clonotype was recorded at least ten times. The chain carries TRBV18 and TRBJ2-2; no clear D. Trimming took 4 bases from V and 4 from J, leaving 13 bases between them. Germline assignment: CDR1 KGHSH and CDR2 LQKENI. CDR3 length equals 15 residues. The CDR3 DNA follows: TGTGCCAGCTCACTGTTGTCGGACGGCACCGGGGAGCTGTTTTTT. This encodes CASSLLSDGTGELFF. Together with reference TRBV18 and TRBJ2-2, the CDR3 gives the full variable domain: NAGVMQNPRHLVRRRGQEARLRCSPMKGHSHVYWYRQLPEEGLKFMVYLQKENIIDESGMPKERFSAEFPKEGPSILRIQQVVRGDSAAYFCASSLLSDGTGELFFGEGSRLTVL.

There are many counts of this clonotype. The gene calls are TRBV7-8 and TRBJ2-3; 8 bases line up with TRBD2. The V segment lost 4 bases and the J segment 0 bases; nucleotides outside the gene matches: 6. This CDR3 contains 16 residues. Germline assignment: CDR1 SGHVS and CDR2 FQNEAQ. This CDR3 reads CASSSKRGPSTDTQYF. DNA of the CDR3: TGTGCCAGCAGCTCCAAGCGGGGGCCTAGCACAGATACGCAGTATTTT. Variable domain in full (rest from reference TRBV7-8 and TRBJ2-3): GAGVSQSPRYKVAKRGQDVALRCDPISGHVSLFWYQQALGQGPEFLTYFQNEAQLDKSGLPSDRFFAERPEGSVSTLKIQRTQQEDSAVYLCASSSKRGPSTDTQYFGPGTRLTVL.

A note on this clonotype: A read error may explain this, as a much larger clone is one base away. CDR3 region: CAWSPPSVHEQYF. The CDR3 bases are TGTGCCTGGAGTCCTCCTAGCGTCCACGAGCAGTACTTC. The V and J genes are TRBV30 and TRBJ2-7; maybe TRBD2 (6 bases). The CDR3 runs to 13 residues. V lost 2 bases, J lost 5 bases, and 13 bases lay in between. The germline V gene encodes CDR1 GTSNPN and CDR2 SVGIG (reference sequence).

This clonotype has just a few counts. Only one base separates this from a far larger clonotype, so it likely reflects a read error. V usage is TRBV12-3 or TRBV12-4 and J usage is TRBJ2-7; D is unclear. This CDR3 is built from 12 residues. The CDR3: CVSSDASYEQYF. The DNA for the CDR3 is TGTGTCAGCAGTGATGCCTCCTACGAGCAGTACTTC.

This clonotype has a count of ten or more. CDR3 DNA sequence: TGCGCCAGCAGCAGCAGGGTTGCGGGAGTTACCGGGGAGCTGTTTTTT. Protein product: CASSSRVAGVTGELFF. J is TRBJ2-2 and V is TRBV5-1, with TRBD2 identical over 7 bases. Germline V gene sequence: CDR1 SGHRS, CDR2 YFSETQ. The CDR3 spans 16 residues. The junction had 11 bases not matched to a gene; V was cut back by 4 bases and J by 5 bases.

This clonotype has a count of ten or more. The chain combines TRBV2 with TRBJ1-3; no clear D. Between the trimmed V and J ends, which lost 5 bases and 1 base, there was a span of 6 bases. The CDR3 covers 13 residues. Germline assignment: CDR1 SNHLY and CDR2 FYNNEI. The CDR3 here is CASSFASGNTIYF. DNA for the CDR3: TGTGCCAGCAGTTTCGCTTCTGGAAACACCATATATTTT.

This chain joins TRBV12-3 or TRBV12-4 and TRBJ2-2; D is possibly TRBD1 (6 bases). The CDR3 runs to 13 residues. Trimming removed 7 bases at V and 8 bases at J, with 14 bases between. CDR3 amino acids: CASTPSGAGELFF. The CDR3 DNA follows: TGTGCCAGCACCCCTTCAGGGGCTGGGGAGCTGTTTTTT.

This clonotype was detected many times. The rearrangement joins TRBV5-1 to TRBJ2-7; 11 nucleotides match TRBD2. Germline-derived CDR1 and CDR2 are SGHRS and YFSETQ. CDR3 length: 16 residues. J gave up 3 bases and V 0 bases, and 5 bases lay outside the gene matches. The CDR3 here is CASSLGSGTSGYEQYF. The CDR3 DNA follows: TGCGCCAGCAGCTTGGGATCCGGGACTAGCGGCTACGAGCAGTACTTC.